What follows are 4 T cell receptor beta chains derived from one specimen sequenced in a study of cytomegalovirus exposure and HLA in healthy donors. PCR amplification relied on 60 Vbeta primers (plus 13 Jbeta primers). This table comes from immunoSEQ multiplex PCR, and its TCRdb copy is limited to in-frame clones, with some not included. The repertoire holds around 210,000 clones, with 78% as singletons. The sample comprised PBMCs. The receptors stem from a boy aged 5-17 years in good health and CMV-seronegative.

The gene calls are TRBV19 and TRBJ1-1; 8 positions agree with TRBD1. V lost 4 bases, J lost 8 bases, and 0 bases stayed unmatched. The germline V gene has CDR1 LNHDA and CDR2 SQIVND (reference sequence). The CDR3 is 11 amino acids. CDR3 protein: CASSRTGEAFF. Here the CDR3 DNA reads TGTGCCAGTAGTAGGACAGGGGAAGCTTTCTTT.

This clone was detected only a few times. The genes are TRBV27 and TRBJ1-5, with D possibly being TRBD1 (5 bases). The V gene's germline CDR1 is MNHEY and CDR2 SMNVEV (reference sequence). V was shortened by 11 bases and J by 2 bases, with 13 bases between the two germline ends. The CDR3 totals 13 residues. CDR3 region: CAPGLEGNQPQHF. The CDR3, as DNA: TGTGCCCCAGGGTTAGAAGGCAATCAGCCCCAGCATTTT.

The chain has TRBV7-2 and TRBJ2-5, with 8 bases aligning to TRBD1. Germline V CDR1 and CDR2: SGHTA, FQGNSA. There are 14 residues in the CDR3. After removal of 2 bases from V and 5 bases from J, the junction contained 4 bases not matched to a gene. CDR3 in amino acids: CASSLNRGFETQYF. CDR3 bases: TGTGCCAGCAGCTTAAACAGGGGGTTTGAGACCCAGTACTTC.

The rearrangement links TRBV7-9 to TRBJ1-4; D not certain. V lost 5 bases and J lost 7, with 20 bases in between. The CDR3 consists of 16 residues. CDR1 is SEHNR, CDR2 FQNEAQ, per germline (reference sequence). CDR3 nucleotides: TGTGCCAGCAGCCGCCCGGGAGCGGGGTTTATTGAAAAACTGTTTTTT. It encodes CASSRPGAGFIEKLFF.